Below, 4 T cell receptor beta chains from the same sample are listed, as sequenced in a study of blood T cell repertoires in COVID-19. Profiling relied on immunoSEQ multiplex PCR, and the TCRdb table lists in-frame clones only, not all of them. This table holds 120,000 to 150,000 clones, around 79% found once. The source material was peripheral blood. The receptor set was obtained from a man aged 45-60 years with active or convalescent COVID-19.

This clone came up a few times. Other DNA variants within this sample encode the same CDR3. This chain links TRBV9 with TRBJ2-3; D may be TRBD2 (5 bases). V lost 0 bases to trimming and J lost 1 base, with 9 bases between them. The CDR3 sequence is 15 residues long. The germline V gene encodes CDR1 SGDLS and CDR2 YYNGEE. The CDR3 DNA reads as TGTGCCAGCAGCGTAGTACGGGGTCGCACAGATACGCAGTATTTT. Translating gives CASSVVRGRTDTQYF.

CDR3 DNA: TGTGCCAGCAGCGTACGAGCTAGCGCTTCGAACACCGGGGAGCTGTTTTTT. It encodes CASSVRASASNTGELFF. The chain employs TRBV9 and TRBJ2-2; tentative D call: TRBD2 (6 bases). This CDR3 is 17 amino acids long. V lost 1 base to trimming and J lost 0 bases, with 13 bases between them. Germline assignment: CDR1 SGDLS and CDR2 YYNGEE.

The V call is TRBV28, the J call TRBJ2-7; D perhaps matches TRBD2 (6 bases). The germline V gene encodes CDR1 MDHEN and CDR2 SYDVKM. Between the trimmed V and J ends, which lost 2 bases and 2 bases, there was a span of 10 bases. The length of the CDR3 is 14 residues. The CDR3 DNA follows: TGTGCCAGCAGTTTAGGAGGGGTACCCTACGAGCAGTACTTC. Translation: CASSLGGVPYEQYF.

This clone was seen a few times. The chain links TRBV21-1 to TRBJ2-7; TRBD2, the D gene given by the table, was not confirmed from the DNA. TRBV21-1 is flagged as a pseudogene. CDR3 length equals 12 residues. CDR3 bases: TGTGCCAGCAGCAACGGAGGGGACGAGCAGTACTTC. Protein product: CASSNGGDEQYF.